The 26 T cell receptor beta chains below all came from one sample that was sequenced in a study of T-cell reconstitution after alpha-beta-depleted transplantation in children. TCRbeta library preparation incorporated unique molecular identifiers. TCRdb re-analysed the PCR reads in MiXCR, keeping a single row per CDR3 protein. The sample contains some 390,000 distinct CDR3 sequences, 20% of which appear only once. The sample in question was PBMCs from the stem cell graft donor, obtained from the stem cell graft. These receptors were collected from a human donor who donated a stem cell graft to a child with acute myeloid leukemia.

The chain carries TRBV6-2 or TRBV6-3 and TRBJ2-7, with 7 bases that match TRBD2. From germline, CDR1 is MNHEY and CDR2 SVGEGT. CDR3 size: 15 residues. The trim removed 7 bases at V and 4 bases at J, leaving 13 bases unmatched. In DNA form, the CDR3 reads TGTGCCAGCAATGTGGCGGGAGTCCCCCCATACGAGCAGTACTTC. It encodes CASNVAGVPPYEQYF.

The table lists this clonotype with a few counts. This chain links TRBV5-1 with TRBJ2-2; 8 positions match TRBD2. The junction had 3 bases not matched to a gene; V was cut back by 3 bases and J by 5 bases. The CDR3 runs 14 residues. Germline V CDR1 and CDR2: SGHRS, YFSETQ. For the CDR3, the DNA is TGCGCCAGCAGCTGGACTAGCAATACCGGGGAGCTGTTTTTT. It encodes CASSWTSNTGELFF. Based on the CDR3 plus reference TRBV5-1 and TRBJ2-2, the full variable domain is KAGVTQTPRYLIKTRGQQVTLSCSPISGHRSVSWYQQTPGQGLQFLFEYFSETQRNKGNFPGRFSGRQFSNSRSEMNVSTLELGDSALYLCASSWTSNTGELFFGEGSRLTVL.

This clonotype was counted only a few times. The CDR3 region is CASSLVGGGQPQHF. In DNA form, the CDR3 reads TGTGCCAGCAGCCTCGTGGGAGGGGGACAGCCCCAGCATTTT. V usage is TRBV7-9 and J usage is TRBJ1-5; D is perhaps TRBD1 (6 bases). CDR3 length: 14 residues. Between the trimmed V and J ends, which lost 5 bases and 7 bases, there was a span of 15 bases. The germline V gene encodes CDR1 SEHNR and CDR2 FQNEAQ (reference sequence).

This clonotype was recorded at least ten times. This chain joins TRBV7-3 and TRBJ2-3; D may be TRBD1 (6 bases). CDR1 and CDR2 (germline): SGHTA, FQGTGA. V was shortened by 3 bases and J by 0 bases, with 10 bases between the two germline ends. The CDR3 totals 15 residues. CDR3 in DNA: TGTGCCAGCAGCTTCGGGACAACTAGCACAGATACGCAGTATTTT. Residues: CASSFGTTSTDTQYF.

This chain uses TRBV20-1 with TRBJ2-1; TRBD1 aligns across 7 bases. V was pared by 0 bases and J by 9 bases, with 20 bases of the junction left unmatched. The germline gives CDR1 DFQATT, CDR2 SNEGSKA (reference sequence). The CDR3 loop spans 18 amino acids. DNA of the CDR3: TGCAGTGCTAGAGATCCCGCTAGGGTAGGGGGCCTATGGAGTGAGCAGTTCTTC. It is translated as CSARDPARVGGLWSEQFF.

The chain couples TRBV6-5 to TRBJ2-1; D call uncertain. Per the germline V gene, CDR1 is MNHEY and CDR2 is SVGAGI. Trimming removed 2 bases from V and 12 bases from J, with 17 bases in between. The CDR3 is made up of 14 amino acids. In DNA, the CDR3 is TGTGCCAGCAGTTACGGGATTAAGGCCCGTCCGCAGTTCTTC. It specifies CASSYGIKARPQFF.

This clonotype occurred a few times. The chain couples TRBV5-1 to TRBJ2-1, with a possible D match to TRBD2 (5 bases). This CDR3 spans 13 amino acids. Germline V gene data show CDR1 as SGHRS and CDR2 as YFSETQ. V was cut by 1 base and J by 10 bases, with 12 bases left in between. The chain's CDR3 is CASSLYLADEQFF. DNA of the CDR3: TGCGCCAGCAGCTTGTACCTAGCAGACGAGCAGTTCTTC. The variable domain in full, completed from reference TRBV5-1 and TRBJ2-1, reads KAGVTQTPRYLIKTRGQQVTLSCSPISGHRSVSWYQQTPGQGLQFLFEYFSETQRNKGNFPGRFSGRQFSNSRSEMNVSTLELGDSALYLCASSLYLADEQFFGPGTRLTVL.

The V gene is TRBV28, the J gene TRBJ2-1, with 9 bases matching TRBD1. Unmatched junction bases numbered 7, after V lost 4 bases and J lost 3 bases. Germline loops: CDR1 MDHEN, CDR2 SYDVKM. The CDR3 loop spans 16 amino acids. DNA for the CDR3: TGTGCCAGCAGTTCGCAACTGACAGGGGGCTACAATGAGCAGTTCTTC. Translating it yields CASSSQLTGGYNEQFF. The full variable domain, rest sourced from reference TRBV28 and TRBJ2-1, is DVKVTQSSRYLVKRTGEKVFLECVQDMDHENMFWYRQDPGLGLRLIYFSYDVKMKEKGDIPEGYSVSREKKERFSLILESASTNQTSMYLCASSSQLTGGYNEQFFGPGTRLTVL.

This clonotype has ten or more counts. The genes are TRBV15 and TRBJ1-1; possible D gene TRBD1, 5 bases. Germline V gene lookup returns CDR1 LNHNV and CDR2 YYDKDF (reference sequence). With 0 bases removed from V and 11 bases from J, the gap between germline ends came to 16 bases. The CDR3 runs to 14 residues. CDR3 protein: CATSRDLGPGMAFF. The CDR3 DNA reads as TGTGCCACCAGCAGAGATCTGGGGCCAGGGATGGCTTTCTTT.

V gene TRBV28 combines with J gene TRBJ2-7; no reliable D call. V was trimmed by 7 bases and J by 2 bases, leaving 12 bases between them. CDR3 length equals 13 residues. CDR1 and CDR2 from the germline V gene are MDHEN and SYDVKM. The CDR3 loop reads CASTLISPYEQYF. The CDR3, as DNA: TGTGCCAGCACCCTAATTTCTCCCTACGAGCAGTACTTC.

The chain joins TRBV25-1 to TRBJ2-5; D call uncertain. Trimming stripped 2 bases from V and 4 bases from J, with 8 bases between. Per germline, CDR1 MGHDK and CDR2 SYGVNS. The CDR3 totals 13 residues. The CDR3 reads CASSEGLPETQYF. CDR3 nucleotide sequence: TGTGCCAGCAGTGAAGGCCTCCCAGAGACCCAGTACTTC.

This clonotype was counted ten times or more. V usage is TRBV7-3 and J usage is TRBJ2-7, with 9 bases that match TRBD2. V dropped 1 base and J dropped 7; count of bases not matched to a gene: 8. This CDR3 spans 15 amino acids. Per the germline V gene, CDR1 is SGHTA and CDR2 is FQGTGA. In nucleotides, the CDR3 is TGTGCCAGCAGCTTAAAGGCTAGCGGGATAAGTGAGCAGTACTTC. Translated: CASSLKASGISEQYF.

The sample holds a few counts of this clonotype. V and J are TRBV7-9 and TRBJ2-1; possible D gene TRBD2, 5 bases. V lost 5 bases and J 6 bases, leaving 14 bases between the germline ends. Germline lookup yields CDR1 SEHNR and CDR2 FQNEAQ (reference sequence). This CDR3 has 14 residues. CDR3 sequence: CASSKQSSSNEQFF. The CDR3 DNA follows: TGTGCCAGCAGCAAGCAGTCTAGCTCCAATGAGCAGTTCTTC.

The V gene is TRBV20-1, the J gene TRBJ2-1, with unresolved D. There are 13 residues in the CDR3. V lost 1 base to trimming and J lost 5 bases, with 9 bases between them. In germline, CDR1 is DFQATT, CDR2 SNEGSKA (reference sequence). CDR3 protein: CSARGVSDNEQFF. The CDR3 bases are TGCAGTGCTAGAGGAGTTTCGGACAATGAGCAGTTCTTC.

This clonotype was seen only a few times. V gene TRBV12-3 or TRBV12-4 combines with J gene TRBJ1-5, with a tentative D call TRBD1 (5 bases). With 5 bases removed from V and 5 bases from J, the gap between germline ends came to 10 bases. The CDR3 sequence is 13 residues long. CDR3 protein: CASSRGNHQPQHF. The CDR3 region has the DNA TGTGCCAGCAGTAGGGGTAATCATCAGCCCCAGCATTTT.

In its sample, this clonotype was seen a few times. The chain couples TRBV12-3 or TRBV12-4 to TRBJ2-4, with TRBD2 matching over 9 bases. This CDR3 is 15 amino acids long. V shed 9 bases and J 4 bases; nucleotides not matched to a gene: 10. Here the CDR3 DNA reads TGTGCCAGTCGTGCTGTGCGGGGGGGGAAAAACATTCAGTACTTC. Translation gives CASRAVRGGKNIQYF.

This clonotype was found once. The V and J genes are TRBV5-1 and TRBJ2-7; D might be TRBD1 (6 bases). From germline, CDR1 is SGHRS and CDR2 YFSETQ. This CDR3 comprises 12 residues. V lost 5 bases and J 6 bases, leaving 12 bases between the germline ends. The CDR3 is CASSAGTTEQYF. The CDR3 DNA is TGCGCCAGCAGTGCCGGGACAACCGAGCAGTACTTC.

Many counts were recorded for this clonotype. This chain uses TRBV29-1 with TRBJ2-1; 8 positions match TRBD2. The trim removed 6 bases at V and 10 bases at J, leaving 5 bases unmatched. This CDR3 contains 11 residues. Germline CDR1 reads SQVTM; CDR2 reads ANQGSEA. The chain's CDR3 is CSVKTSVEQFF. The CDR3 DNA is TGCAGCGTCAAGACTAGCGTCGAGCAGTTCTTC.

The J gene is TRBJ1-5, the V gene TRBV21-1. TRBV21-1 corresponds to a pseudogene. CDR3 length: 16 residues. For the CDR3, the DNA is TGTGCCAGCAGCAAAGAGACGGTAGAAAGCAATCAGCCCCAGCATTTT. Translation: CASSKETVESNQPQHF.

V usage is TRBV20-1 and J usage is TRBJ2-2; 8 bases fit TRBD2. Germline CDR1 reads DFQATT; CDR2 reads SNEGSKA (reference sequence). The CDR3 is 15 amino acids. V dropped 4 bases and J dropped 2; count of bases not matched to a gene: 6. The CDR3 DNA reads TGCAGTGCTACGCGACTAGCGTCCAACACCGGGGAGCTGTTTTTT. Its translation is CSATRLASNTGELFF.

This clonotype was picked up a small number of times. The V and J genes are TRBV6-5 and TRBJ1-2, with a weak D call TRBD1 (6 bases). The length of the CDR3 is 12 residues. Trimming removed 5 bases from V and 5 bases from J, with 9 bases in between. Germline CDR1 reads MNHEY; CDR2 reads SVGAGI. DNA of the CDR3: TGTGCCAGCAGTCAGGACAGATATGGCTACACCTTC. Translated, it gives CASSQDRYGYTF.

This clonotype was seen a handful of times. The genes are TRBV28 and TRBJ2-1, with D perhaps TRBD1 (5 bases). This CDR3 is 15 amino acids long. Trimming took 2 bases from V and 2 from J, leaving 10 bases between them. Germline V gene sequence: CDR1 MDHEN, CDR2 SYDVKM. The CDR3 protein is CASSLAPGPYNEQFF. In DNA form, the CDR3 reads TGTGCCAGCAGTTTAGCCCCAGGGCCCTACAATGAGCAGTTCTTC.

Many counts were recorded for this clonotype. The chain employs TRBV20-1 and TRBJ2-1, with 14 bases identical to TRBD2. V shed 4 bases and J 6 bases; nucleotides not matched to a gene: 5. This CDR3 is built from 15 residues. The germline V gene has CDR1 DFQATT and CDR2 SNEGSKA (reference sequence). CDR3 in amino acids: CSATPGLAGVNEQFF. The CDR3 coding sequence is TGCAGTGCTACCCCGGGACTAGCGGGAGTCAATGAGCAGTTCTTC.

The rearrangement uses TRBV4-1 and TRBJ2-2; 7 bases line up with TRBD2. Germline V gene lookup returns CDR1 MGHRA and CDR2 YSYEKL. Unmatched junction bases numbered 4, after V lost 1 base and J lost 5 bases. CDR3 length: 15 amino acids. CDR3 in amino acids: CASSQVRGVTGELFF. For the CDR3, the DNA is TGCGCCAGCAGCCAAGTTCGGGGGGTTACCGGGGAGCTGTTTTTT.

The genes are TRBV27 and TRBJ1-1, with unresolved D. V lost 0 bases and J lost 3, with 8 bases in between. CDR3 length: 14 residues. The V gene's germline CDR1 is MNHEY and CDR2 SMNVEV (reference sequence). DNA for the CDR3: TGTGCCAGCAGTTTATCGAAGTGGGACACTGAAGCTTTCTTT. This gives the protein CASSLSKWDTEAFF.

This clonotype was picked up one time. The CDR3: CATSDSLGRKQYF. In nucleotides, the CDR3 is TGTGCCACCAGTGATTCCCTGGGCAGGAAGCAGTACTTC. The genes are TRBV24-1 and TRBJ2-7; D is unclear. V dropped 2 bases and J dropped 8 bases, with 12 bases sitting between them. Germline V gene lookup returns CDR1 KGHDR and CDR2 SFDVKD. There are 13 residues in the CDR3.